This T cell receptor beta chain originates from a study of blood T cell repertoires in COVID-19. Clones were read by immunoSEQ multiplex PCR, and TCRdb kept only the in-frame ones, dropping some. The table lists under 200,000 clones, approximately 81% of them singletons, with roughly 20% in the top ten. This CDR3 has 16 residues. The V and J ends lost 2 bases and 2 bases respectively, with 15 bases between them. CDR1 and CDR2 from the germline V gene are MDHEN and SYDVKM. The source is a man in his sixties who had recovered from COVID-19. The genes are TRBV28 and TRBJ2-5; tentative D call: TRBD1 (5 bases). Sequenced input: PBMCs or T cells enriched from blood (not recorded which). CDR3 in DNA: TGTGCCAGCAGTTTACTTAGACAGTTCTATCAAGAGACCCAGTACTTC. Translated, it gives CASSLLRQFYQETQYF.